The rows below give T cell receptor beta chains drawn from one sample of a study of T cells in Graves' hyperthyroidism and ophthalmopathy. TCRdb fed the multiplex PCR reads into MiXCR, producing one record per CDR3 protein. In the table there are over 150,000 distinct CDR3 sequences, 17% of which are singletons. The sample consisted of blood. All receptors come from a woman aged 50 to 60 with Graves' hyperthyroidism. Each CDR3 is given with its conserved first and last residue. The order of the fields is clone size, V gene, CDR3 length, D gene, J gene, CDR3 protein, CDR3 DNA. D genes are given only for firm matches. The size field is filled for only some rows; it gives once, few, many or a size class.

clone size: many; V gene: TRBV6-1; CDR3 length: 14; D gene: NA; J gene: TRBJ2-1; CDR3 protein: CASSLEQRYNEQFF; CDR3 DNA: TGTGCCAGCAGCCTTGAACAGAGATACAATGAGCAGTTCTTC
clone size: NA; V gene: TRBV5-1; CDR3 length: 16; D gene: TRBD2; J gene: TRBJ2-3; CDR3 protein: CASSLGLTGGIDTQYF; CDR3 DNA: TGCGCCAGCAGCTTGGGTCTAACGGGAGGGATAGATACGCAGTATTTT
clone size: many; V gene: TRBV2; CDR3 length: 15; D gene: NA; J gene: TRBJ1-2; CDR3 protein: CASSELMGTSYGYTF; CDR3 DNA: TGTGCCAGCAGTGAATTGATGGGAACGAGCTATGGCTACACCTTC
clone size: few; V gene: TRBV20-1; CDR3 length: 14; D gene: TRBD2; J gene: TRBJ2-1; CDR3 protein: CSAISGSPYNEQFF; CDR3 DNA: TGCAGTGCCATTAGCGGGAGTCCCTACAATGAGCAGTTCTTC
clone size: many; V gene: TRBV2; CDR3 length: 18; D gene: NA; J gene: TRBJ2-7; CDR3 protein: CASSEAGATLALSYEQYF; CDR3 DNA: TGTGCCAGCAGTGAAGCCGGGGCAACCTTAGCCCTATCCTACGAGCAGTACTTC
clone size: NA; V gene: TRBV19; CDR3 length: 16; D gene: NA; J gene: TRBJ2-5; CDR3 protein: CASTPLARTVKETQYF; CDR3 DNA: TGTGCCAGTACCCCCCTGGCCCGGACAGTGAAAGAGACCCAGTACTTC
clone size: many; V gene: TRBV4-1; CDR3 length: 16; D gene: NA; J gene: TRBJ1-1; CDR3 protein: CASSQDFGRRNTEAFF; CDR3 DNA: TGCGCCAGCAGCCAAGATTTCGGCAGGAGGAACACTGAAGCTTTCTTT
clone size: many; V gene: TRBV11-2; CDR3 length: 14; D gene: TRBD1; J gene: TRBJ1-5; CDR3 protein: CASSPGQANQPQHF; CDR3 DNA: TGTGCCAGCAGCCCAGGACAGGCGAATCAGCCCCAGCATTTT
clone size: few; V gene: TRBV6-1; CDR3 length: 14; D gene: TRBD1; J gene: TRBJ2-3; CDR3 protein: CASGYRGRTDTQYF; CDR3 DNA: TGTGCCAGCGGCTACAGGGGGCGAACAGATACGCAGTATTTT
clone size: many; V gene: TRBV12-3/TRBV12-4; CDR3 length: 14; D gene: NA; J gene: TRBJ1-1; CDR3 protein: CASSGIRANTEAFF; CDR3 DNA: TGTGCCAGCAGTGGAATAAGGGCGAACACTGAAGCTTTCTTT
clone size: many; V gene: TRBV29-1; CDR3 length: 17; D gene: NA; J gene: TRBJ2-7; CDR3 protein: CSVYLAEGPLKIYEQYF; CDR3 DNA: TGCAGCGTTTATCTGGCAGAAGGACCCCTCAAGATATACGAGCAGTACTTC
clone size: many; V gene: TRBV12-3/TRBV12-4; CDR3 length: 16; D gene: NA; J gene: TRBJ2-3; CDR3 protein: CASSLLRVASTDTQYF; CDR3 DNA: TGTGCCAGCAGTTTACTCAGGGTTGCTAGCACAGATACGCAGTATTTT
clone size: NA; V gene: TRBV11-2; CDR3 length: 14; D gene: NA; J gene: TRBJ1-3; CDR3 protein: CASSFNSRTNTIYF; CDR3 DNA: TGTGCCAGCAGCTTCAATAGTCGAACAAACACCATATATTTT
clone size: few; V gene: TRBV20-1; CDR3 length: 14; D gene: TRBD2; J gene: TRBJ2-5; CDR3 protein: CSARASGSEETQYF; CDR3 DNA: TGCAGTGCTAGAGCTAGCGGGAGTGAAGAGACCCAGTACTTC
clone size: NA; V gene: TRBV3-1; CDR3 length: 15; D gene: NA; J gene: TRBJ1-5; CDR3 protein: CASSQGGRGNQPQHF; CDR3 DNA: TGTGCCAGCAGCCAAGGGGGGCGCGGCAATCAGCCCCAGCATTTT
clone size: many; V gene: TRBV30; CDR3 length: 12; D gene: NA; J gene: TRBJ1-5; CDR3 protein: CAWSVQLQPQHF; CDR3 DNA: TGTGCCTGGAGTGTACAGTTACAGCCCCAGCATTTT
clone size: many; V gene: TRBV6-5; CDR3 length: 16; D gene: TRBD1; J gene: TRBJ1-6; CDR3 protein: CASSYRSGQSNSPLHF; CDR3 DNA: TGTGCCAGCAGTTACCGATCGGGACAGTCCAATTCACCCCTCCACTTT
clone size: few; V gene: TRBV19; CDR3 length: 14; D gene: TRBD1; J gene: TRBJ1-5; CDR3 protein: CASSKGQINQPQHF; CDR3 DNA: TGTGCCAGTAGTAAGGGACAGATCAATCAGCCCCAGCATTTT
clone size: many; V gene: TRBV6-1; CDR3 length: 18; D gene: TRBD2; J gene: TRBJ2-6; CDR3 protein: CASSGGSGSRSGANVLTF; CDR3 DNA: TGTGCCAGCAGTGGCGGTAGCGGGTCACGCTCTGGGGCCAACGTCCTGACTTTC
clone size: NA; V gene: TRBV7-3; CDR3 length: 14; D gene: NA; J gene: TRBJ2-3; CDR3 protein: CASSLTSSTDTQYF; CDR3 DNA: TGTGCCAGCAGCTTAACCTCTAGCACAGATACGCAGTATTTT
clone size: many; V gene: TRBV6-1; CDR3 length: 14; D gene: NA; J gene: TRBJ1-1; CDR3 protein: CASSYNDLSTEAFF; CDR3 DNA: TGTGCCAGCAGTTACAACGACCTGAGCACTGAAGCTTTCTTT
clone size: many; V gene: TRBV5-1; CDR3 length: 12; D gene: NA; J gene: TRBJ1-2; CDR3 protein: CASSSEGSGYTF; CDR3 DNA: TGCGCCAGCAGCTCCGAAGGTTCTGGCTACACCTTC
clone size: few; V gene: TRBV9; CDR3 length: 15; D gene: TRBD1; J gene: TRBJ1-3; CDR3 protein: CASSSSTGGRNTIYF; CDR3 DNA: TGTGCCAGCAGCTCTTCGACAGGGGGACGGAACACCATATATTTT
clone size: many; V gene: TRBV12-3/TRBV12-4; CDR3 length: 14; D gene: NA; J gene: TRBJ2-7; CDR3 protein: CASSFTLNSYEQYF; CDR3 DNA: TGTGCCAGCAGTTTTACACTCAACTCCTACGAGCAGTACTTC
clone size: many; V gene: TRBV7-9; CDR3 length: 15; D gene: TRBD1; J gene: TRBJ2-7; CDR3 protein: CASSPPGQVTYEQYF; CDR3 DNA: TGTGCCAGCAGCCCACCGGGACAGGTCACCTACGAGCAGTACTTC
clone size: many; V gene: TRBV5-5; CDR3 length: 16; D gene: NA; J gene: TRBJ1-2; CDR3 protein: CASSPNTGGGNYGYTF; CDR3 DNA: TGTGCCAGCAGCCCAAACACAGGCGGGGGTAACTATGGCTACACCTTC
clone size: NA; V gene: TRBV6-1; CDR3 length: 15; D gene: NA; J gene: TRBJ2-1; CDR3 protein: CASSSQTTGIDEQFF; CDR3 DNA: TGTGCCAGCAGTTCCCAAACTACAGGGATCGATGAGCAGTTCTTC
clone size: few; V gene: TRBV11-3; CDR3 length: 15; D gene: NA; J gene: TRBJ1-3; CDR3 protein: CASSLDRDPGNTIYF; CDR3 DNA: TGTGCCAGCAGCTTAGACAGGGATCCTGGAAACACCATATATTTT
clone size: many; V gene: TRBV6-1; CDR3 length: 11; D gene: NA; J gene: TRBJ1-1; CDR3 protein: CASTPKTEAFF; CDR3 DNA: TGTGCCAGCACCCCGAAGACTGAAGCTTTCTTT
clone size: NA; V gene: TRBV11-2; CDR3 length: 12; D gene: NA; J gene: TRBJ1-1; CDR3 protein: CASSLDGTEAFF; CDR3 DNA: TGTGCCAGCAGCCTGGACGGCACTGAAGCTTTCTTT
clone size: NA; V gene: TRBV5-1; CDR3 length: 15; D gene: NA; J gene: TRBJ2-7; CDR3 protein: CASSLGAQGPYEQYF; CDR3 DNA: TGCGCCAGCAGCTTGGGGGCACAGGGTCCCTACGAGCAGTACTTC
clone size: many; V gene: TRBV7-9; CDR3 length: 13; D gene: TRBD2; J gene: TRBJ2-5; CDR3 protein: CASTLLAEETQYF; CDR3 DNA: TGTGCCAGCACATTACTAGCGGAAGAGACCCAGTACTTC
clone size: NA; V gene: TRBV19; CDR3 length: 17; D gene: TRBD2; J gene: TRBJ2-2; CDR3 protein: CASSILLAGDFPGELFF; CDR3 DNA: TGTGCCAGTAGTATTTTACTAGCGGGAGATTTTCCCGGGGAGCTGTTTTTT
clone size: NA; V gene: TRBV7-9; CDR3 length: 13; D gene: NA; J gene: TRBJ2-1; CDR3 protein: CASSLGLSNEQFF; CDR3 DNA: TGTGCCAGCAGCTTAGGACTAAGCAATGAGCAGTTCTTC
clone size: NA; V gene: TRBV30; CDR3 length: 16; D gene: TRBD1; J gene: TRBJ1-3; CDR3 protein: CAWSDRGRNSGNTIYF; CDR3 DNA: TGTGCCTGGAGTGACAGGGGGCGAAACTCTGGAAACACCATATATTTT
clone size: many; V gene: TRBV5-1; CDR3 length: 13; D gene: NA; J gene: TRBJ2-1; CDR3 protein: CASSLAGSDEQFF; CDR3 DNA: TGCGCCAGCAGCTTGGCGGGTTCGGATGAGCAGTTCTTC
clone size: few; V gene: TRBV10-3; CDR3 length: 16; D gene: TRBD2; J gene: TRBJ2-7; CDR3 protein: CAISEPGGTRAYEQYF; CDR3 DNA: TGTGCCATCAGTGAGCCGGGGGGGACGCGAGCCTACGAGCAGTACTTC
clone size: few; V gene: TRBV14; CDR3 length: 14; D gene: NA; J gene: TRBJ2-7; CDR3 protein: CASSDWGELDEQYF; CDR3 DNA: TGTGCCAGCAGTGACTGGGGCGAATTGGACGAGCAGTACTTC
clone size: few; V gene: TRBV24-1; CDR3 length: 16; D gene: TRBD1; J gene: TRBJ2-1; CDR3 protein: CATSDLGQGGQNEQFF; CDR3 DNA: TGTGCCACCAGTGATTTGGGACAGGGGGGGCAAAATGAGCAGTTCTTC
clone size: NA; V gene: TRBV5-1; CDR3 length: 15; D gene: TRBD2; J gene: TRBJ2-1; CDR3 protein: CASSPMPAGGLSGFF; CDR3 DNA: TGCGCCAGCAGCCCAATGCCAGCGGGAGGTCTTAGTGGGTTCTTC
clone size: many; V gene: TRBV20-1; CDR3 length: 14; D gene: TRBD2; J gene: TRBJ2-5; CDR3 protein: CSARRLAALETQYF; CDR3 DNA: TGCAGTGCTAGACGACTAGCGGCCCTGGAGACCCAGTACTTC
clone size: few; V gene: TRBV6-1; CDR3 length: 16; D gene: TRBD1; J gene: TRBJ2-2; CDR3 protein: CASSRRTGDRTGELFF; CDR3 DNA: TGTGCCAGCAGTCGCCGGACAGGGGATCGCACCGGGGAGCTGTTTTTT
clone size: NA; V gene: TRBV6-2/TRBV6-3; CDR3 length: 15; D gene: TRBD2; J gene: TRBJ2-1; CDR3 protein: CASRSGRSPYNEQFF; CDR3 DNA: TGTGCCAGCCGTAGCGGGAGGAGTCCCTACAATGAGCAGTTCTTC
clone size: NA; V gene: TRBV28; CDR3 length: 14; D gene: NA; J gene: TRBJ1-5; CDR3 protein: CASTYKGSNQPQHF; CDR3 DNA: TGTGCCAGCACCTACAAGGGGAGCAATCAGCCCCAGCATTTT
clone size: NA; V gene: TRBV25-1; CDR3 length: 12; D gene: NA; J gene: TRBJ1-2; CDR3 protein: CASSELQYGCTF; CDR3 DNA: TGTGCCAGCAGTGAATTACAGTATGGCTGCACCTTC